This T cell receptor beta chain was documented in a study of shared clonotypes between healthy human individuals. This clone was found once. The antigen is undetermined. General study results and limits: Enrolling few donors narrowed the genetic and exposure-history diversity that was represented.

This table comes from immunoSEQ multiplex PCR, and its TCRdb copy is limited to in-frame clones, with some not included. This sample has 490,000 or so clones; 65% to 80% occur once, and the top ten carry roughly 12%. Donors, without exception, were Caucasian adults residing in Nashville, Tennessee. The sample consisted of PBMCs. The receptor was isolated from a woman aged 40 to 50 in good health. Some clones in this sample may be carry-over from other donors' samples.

As DNA, the CDR3 is TGTGCCAGCAGTTTGGACAGGGGGATCGACACTGAAGCTTTCTTT. It specifies CASSLDRGIDTEAFF. J is TRBJ1-1 and V is TRBV28, with 10 bases that match TRBD1. The CDR3 has 15 residues. V trimming: 3 bases; J trimming: 3 bases; junction bases outside the gene matches: 4. The germline V gene encodes CDR1 MDHEN and CDR2 SYDVKM. The variable domain in full, with the rest retrieved from reference TRBV28 and TRBJ1-1, is DVKVTQSSRYLVKRTGEKVFLECVQDMDHENMFWYRQDPGLGLRLIYFSYDVKMKEKGDIPEGYSVSREKKERFSLILESASTNQTSMYLCASSLDRGIDTEAFFGQGTRLTVV.